These 26 T cell receptor beta chains came from one sample sequenced in a study of Graves' ophthalmopathy and Graves' hyperthyroidism. Beta-chain TCR CDR3 regions were amplified from RNA transcripts. RT-PCR with HTBI primers came first, then second-round multiplex PCR. TCRdb recomputed calls from the multiplex PCR reads with MiXCR, one row per CDR3 protein. The sample consists of about 620,000 distinct CDR3 sequences, 22% of them appearing once. Specimen: peripheral blood. These receptors were obtained from a woman between 18 and 29 years old with stable Graves' hyperthyroidism. Some clones in this sample may be carry-over from other donors' samples.

Ten or more counts support this clonotype. The rearrangement links TRBV20-1 to TRBJ2-2; D unresolved. With 3 bases removed from V and 6 bases from J, the gap between germline ends came to 11 bases. Germline CDR1 reads DFQATT; CDR2 reads SNEGSKA (reference sequence). This CDR3 comprises 13 residues. CDR3 DNA: TGCAGTGCTAGGGTGGTGGACGCCGGGGAGCTGTTTTTT. Its translation is CSARVVDAGELFF.

There are a few counts of this clonotype. The rearrangement joins TRBV30 to TRBJ1-1; D may be TRBD1 (6 bases). This CDR3 spans 14 amino acids. V was shortened by 0 bases and J by 1 base, with 9 bases between the two germline ends. CDR1 and CDR2 from the germline V gene are GTSNPN and SVGIG (reference sequence). The CDR3 is CAWSVKGGNTEAFF. CDR3 nucleotides: TGTGCCTGGAGTGTAAAGGGGGGGAACACTGAAGCTTTCTTT. The full variable domain, rest sourced from reference TRBV30 and TRBJ1-1, is SQTIHQWPATLVQPVGSPLSLECTVEGTSNPNLYWYRQAAGRGLQLLFYSVGIGQISSEVPQNLSASRPQDRQFILSSKKLLLSDSGFYLCAWSVKGGNTEAFFGQGTRLTVV.

In DNA, the CDR3 is TGTGCCAGCAGCACACGCGGGGGAGGCACCGGGGAGCTGTTTTTT. It specifies CASSTRGGGTGELFF. The chain is built from TRBV2 and TRBJ2-2; 7 bases align to TRBD2. The junction had 8 bases not matched to a gene; V was cut back by 6 bases and J by 4 bases. This CDR3 is built from 15 residues. Per the germline V gene, CDR1 is SNHLY and CDR2 is FYNNEI.

The chain couples TRBV10-1 to TRBJ2-5; D unresolved. This CDR3 spans 19 amino acids. Germline assignment: CDR1 WNHNN and CDR2 SYGVQD (reference sequence). The V gene lost 2 bases and the J gene lost 0 bases, with 22 bases spanning the gap. This CDR3 is CASSESREPRTIHQETQYF. The DNA of the CDR3 is TGCGCCAGCAGTGAGAGCCGAGAGCCCCGGACGATACACCAAGAGACCCAGTACTTC.

This clonotype was seen ten or more times. The chain is built from TRBV6-5 and TRBJ1-6; D unclear. V lost 5 bases and J lost 8, with 13 bases in between. Germline lookup yields CDR1 MNHEY and CDR2 SVGAGI. The CDR3 runs to 14 residues. The DNA for the CDR3 is TGTGCCAGCAGTCGGACGGATATTGATTCACCCCTCCACTTT. It encodes CASSRTDIDSPLHF.

This clonotype was detected only a few times. The chain combines TRBV11-1 with TRBJ2-7, with 12 nucleotides matching TRBD1. Germline CDR1 and CDR2: SGHAT and FQDESV (reference sequence). The CDR3 runs 17 residues. Trimming at V came to 5 bases and at J to 7 bases, leaving 15 bases not matched to a gene. CDR3 bases: TGTGCCAGCAGCCCGGGGACCCGGGACAGGGGGCTTGAGGAGCAGTACTTC. It encodes CASSPGTRDRGLEEQYF.

The J gene is TRBJ1-1, the V gene TRBV7-9; D is unresolved. This CDR3 contains 13 residues. V dropped 2 bases and J dropped 7 bases, with 11 bases sitting between them. In germline, CDR1 is SEHNR, CDR2 FQNEAQ (reference sequence). This CDR3 reads CASSLSDGDEAFF. DNA for the CDR3: TGTGCCAGCAGCTTATCCGACGGTGATGAAGCTTTCTTT.

This clonotype showed up many times. The V call is TRBV7-3, the J call TRBJ2-5; 8 bases line up with TRBD2. The CDR3 extends over 16 amino acids. Germline V gene sequence: CDR1 SGHTA, CDR2 FQGTGA. The V and J ends lost 6 bases and 4 bases, in that order; junction bases with no gene match: 13. The CDR3 here is CASSLDGTRTGETQYF. CDR3 in DNA: TGTGCCAGCAGTTTGGACGGGACTAGGACTGGAGAGACCCAGTACTTC.

Notes on this clonotype: One base away lies a much larger clone, so this may be a sequencing read error. This chain links TRBV30 with TRBJ1-2; 7 bases line up with TRBD1. The length of the CDR3 is 12 residues. Germline V gene data show CDR1 as GTSNPN and CDR2 as SVGIG (reference sequence). As DNA, the CDR3 is TGTGCCTGCCACAGGGGCGTGGTTGGCTACTCCTTC. It is translated as CACHRGVVGYSF.

In the case of this clonotype: A much larger clone lies one base from this, so it may be a read error. The V call is TRBV10-3, the J call TRBJ1-2, with 9 bases fitting TRBD1. The germline V gene encodes CDR1 ENHRY and CDR2 SYGVKD. The CDR3 runs 15 residues. For the CDR3, the DNA is TGTGCCATCAGTAGTACAGGGGGCCCTGGCTATGGCTACAGCTTC. Residues: CAISSTGGPGYGYSF.

The sample holds many counts of this clonotype. The V and J genes are TRBV7-2 and TRBJ2-1; TRBD2 is a possible D gene (5 bases). Germline assignment: CDR1 SGHTA and CDR2 FQGNSA. This CDR3 spans 14 amino acids. V lost 4 bases and J lost 9, with 16 bases in between. CDR3: CASSSSIWESEQFF. The CDR3 coding sequence is TGTGCCAGCAGCTCAAGTATTTGGGAGAGTGAGCAGTTCTTC. Full variable domain (missing parts from reference TRBV7-2 and TRBJ2-1): GAGVSQSPSNKVTEKGKDVELRCDPISGHTALYWYRQSLGQGLEFLIYFQGNSAPDKSGLPSDRFSAERTGGSVSTLTIQRTQQEDSAVYLCASSSSIWESEQFFGPGTRLTVL.

V and J are TRBV6-1 and TRBJ2-7; 7 bases agree with TRBD1. The ends lost 6 bases at V and 4 bases at J; junction bases unmatched: 9. Germline values: CDR1 MNHNS, CDR2 SASEGT. The length of the CDR3 is 14 residues. Written as DNA, the CDR3 is TGTGCCAGCAGCCTACAGGGGAGTATGTACGAGCAGTACTTC. This gives the protein CASSLQGSMYEQYF.

In its sample, this clonotype was seen many times. The chain joins TRBV6-5 to TRBJ1-1, with D possibly being TRBD1 (5 bases). The CDR3 length is 13 residues. V lost 8 bases and J 1 base, leaving 11 bases between the germline ends. Germline loops: CDR1 MNHEY, CDR2 SVGAGI. As DNA, the CDR3 is TGTGCCAGCCAAAGGGGAGCGAACACTGAAGCTTTCTTT. Amino acid sequence: CASQRGANTEAFF.

Here the CDR3 DNA reads TGTGCCAGCAAGGCGCGGGAGGGCCTAGAGACCCAGTACTTC. Protein: CASKAREGLETQYF. The chain employs TRBV2 and TRBJ2-5, with 9 bases aligning to TRBD2. Per germline, CDR1 SNHLY and CDR2 FYNNEI. The CDR3 has 14 amino acids. Trimming removed 7 bases from V and 4 bases from J; junction bases left unmatched: 7.

The gene calls are TRBV12-5 and TRBJ1-5, with D maybe TRBD1 (6 bases). The CDR3 covers 16 residues. Trimming pared 7 bases from V and 4 bases from J, leaving 20 bases between. Germline values: CDR1 LGHNT, CDR2 FRNRAP. The CDR3 DNA reads as TGTGCTAGTGCCATTACACCCGGGACATTGAATCAGCCCCAGCATTTT. Its translation: CASAITPGTLNQPQHF.

In this sample, this clonotype turned up a few times. The chain has TRBV5-1 and TRBJ2-2, with 9 bases matching TRBD1. The CDR3 has 15 amino acids. Trimming cost V 4 bases and J 6 bases; bases outside gene matches: 7. Germline-derived CDR1 and CDR2 are SGHRS and YFSETQ. The CDR3 bases are TGCGCCAGCAGCCATACAGGGGGCGTCTCCGGGGAGCTGTTTTTT. It specifies CASSHTGGVSGELFF.

The chain is built from TRBV28 and TRBJ1-1, with D possibly TRBD1 on 5 matching bases. V dropped 5 bases and J dropped 1 base, with 17 bases sitting between them. This CDR3 has 16 amino acids. Germline V gene lookup returns CDR1 MDHEN and CDR2 SYDVKM. The CDR3 loop is CASSADTPKGNTEAFF. Here the CDR3 DNA reads TGTGCCAGCAGTGCGGACACTCCCAAGGGGAACACTGAAGCTTTCTTT.

In regard to this clonotype: Since the CDR3 does not end with the conserved phenylalanine or tryptophan, this likely comes from a read error. The chain combines TRBV12-3 or TRBV12-4 with TRBJ2-7, with TRBD1 matching 7 bases. Trimming took 6 bases from V and 2 from J; bases not matched to a gene: 7. The CDR3 extends over 14 amino acids. CDR3 sequence: CASRLGDSPYEQYS. The CDR3 bases are TGTGCCAGCAGGCTAGGGGACAGCCCCTACGAGCAGTACTCC.

This clonotype was observed many times. The V and J genes are TRBV30 and TRBJ2-5, with 10 bases matching TRBD1. This CDR3 comprises 15 residues. V dropped 2 bases and J dropped 4; count of bases not matched to a gene: 7. CDR1 is GTSNPN, CDR2 SVGIG, per germline (reference sequence). The CDR3 reads CAWSTGQGGRETQYF. The CDR3 DNA follows: TGTGCCTGGAGTACCGGACAGGGGGGCCGAGAGACCCAGTACTTC.

This clonotype was observed at least ten times. The rearrangement uses TRBV30 and TRBJ1-6; a weak D match, TRBD1 (5 bases). V lost 4 bases, J lost 6 bases, and 13 bases lay in between. Germline CDR1 reads GTSNPN; CDR2 reads SVGIG (reference sequence). This CDR3 has 14 amino acids. This chain's CDR3 is CAWTGRALNSPLHF. The CDR3 nucleotides read TGTGCCTGGACAGGGAGAGCACTTAATTCACCCCTCCACTTT.

This clonotype was recorded many times. The chain recombines TRBV28 with TRBJ2-7; perhaps TRBD2 as D (5 bases). Trimming removed 5 bases at V and 4 bases at J, with 15 bases between. The length of the CDR3 is 14 residues. Germline V gives CDR1 MDHEN, CDR2 SYDVKM. For the CDR3, the DNA is TGTGCCAGCAGTCTTCCGGGAAGGGCGTACGAGCAGTACTTC. It is translated as CASSLPGRAYEQYF. Filled out from reference TRBV28 and TRBJ2-7, the complete variable domain reads DVKVTQSSRYLVKRTGEKVFLECVQDMDHENMFWYRQDPGLGLRLIYFSYDVKMKEKGDIPEGYSVSREKKERFSLILESASTNQTSMYLCASSLPGRAYEQYFGPGTRLTVT.

This clonotype has at least ten counts. The rearrangement joins TRBV20-1 to TRBJ1-5; D perhaps matches TRBD1 (5 bases). The CDR3 runs 13 residues. Trimming took off 5 bases at V and 7 bases at J, with 15 bases between the two ends. CDR1 and CDR2 (germline): DFQATT, SNEGSKA (reference sequence). This CDR3 reads CSAHHRSRQPQHF. CDR3 nucleotide sequence: TGCAGTGCTCACCACAGGTCCCGCCAGCCCCAGCATTTT.

This clonotype was recorded many times. The V gene is TRBV5-1, the J gene TRBJ1-1; no reliable D call. Germline V gene sequence: CDR1 SGHRS, CDR2 YFSETQ. The germline V and J ends were trimmed by 4 bases and 5 bases, with 12 bases remaining between them. The CDR3 has 13 residues. CDR3 protein: CASSAVPGTEAFF. The DNA for the CDR3 is TGCGCCAGCAGCGCGGTCCCGGGAACTGAAGCTTTCTTT.

Ten or more counts support this clonotype. The rearrangement links TRBV3-1 to TRBJ2-7, with D perhaps TRBD2 (6 bases). Germline loops: CDR1 LGHDT, CDR2 YNNKEL (reference sequence). The ends were cut back, 1 base at V and 1 base at J, with 11 bases in the middle. The CDR3 covers 15 residues. The CDR3 here is CASSQGDGRSYEQYF. The CDR3 nucleotides are TGTGCCAGCAGCCAAGGGGACGGGAGATCCTACGAGCAGTACTTC.

In this sample, this clonotype turned up many times. The chain uses TRBV12-3 or TRBV12-4 and TRBJ2-5, with 8 bases that match TRBD1. Trimming removed 6 bases from V and 1 base from J; junction bases left unmatched: 4. The CDR3 is 14 amino acids. The CDR3 nucleotides read TGTGCCAGCAGCTCAACAGGGGGCCAAGAGACCCAGTACTTC. This translates into CASSSTGGQETQYF.

This clonotype has at least ten counts. The chain has TRBV28 and TRBJ2-7, with D uncertain. Germline assignment: CDR1 MDHEN and CDR2 SYDVKM. V was shortened by 5 bases and J by 3 bases, with 8 bases between the two germline ends. This CDR3 has 12 amino acids. The CDR3 DNA sequence: TGTGCCAGCAGTCGACAACTCTACGAGCAGTACTTC. Translation: CASSRQLYEQYF.